These T cell receptor beta chains were read from a single sample in a study of blood T cell repertoires in COVID-19. Clones were read by immunoSEQ multiplex PCR, and TCRdb kept only the in-frame ones, dropping some. The sample consists of tens of thousands of clones, more than 85% of them appearing once. The sequencing sample was made of peripheral blood. The receptors derive from a man in his forties or fifties with COVID-19, enrolled during active disease. Each CDR3 is given with its conserved first and last residue. The order of the fields is D gene, J gene, V gene, clone size, CDR3 DNA, CDR3 protein. The D gene is left open where the match is weak. Expanded clones are given a class, and other clones once, few, many or no size at all.

D: NA; J: TRBJ2-3; V: TRBV5-1; size: NA; DNA: TGCGCCAGCAGCTTGACCATCCAGGGAGATACGCAGTATTTT; CDR3: CASSLTIQGDTQYF
D: NA; J: TRBJ1-3; V: TRBV30; size: NA; DNA: TGTGCCTGGAGTACGGGTTTCGGAAACACCATATATTTT; CDR3: CAWSTGFGNTIYF
D: NA; J: TRBJ1-6; V: TRBV7-2; size: NA; DNA: TGTGCCAGCAGCATCAGCGGGACGGGGTATAATTCACCCCTCCACTTT; CDR3: CASSISGTGYNSPLHF
D: TRBD1; J: TRBJ1-2; V: TRBV15; size: NA; DNA: TGTGCCACCAGCAGAGCTGTCGGGACAGGGGCTCACTATGGCTACACCTTC; CDR3: CATSRAVGTGAHYGYTF
D: TRBD1; J: TRBJ2-7; V: TRBV7-6; size: NA; DNA: TGTGCCAGCAGCTCAAAGACAGGGAAGAGCTCCTACGAGCAGTACTTC; CDR3: CASSSKTGKSSYEQYF
D: TRBD2; J: TRBJ2-3; V: TRBV5-1; size: once; DNA: TGCGCCAGCAGCGGCGGGACTAGTGACGCAGATACGCAGTATTTT; CDR3: CASSGGTSDADTQYF
D: TRBD1; J: TRBJ2-3; V: TRBV7-8; size: NA; DNA: TGTGCCAGCAGCTGGACAGGTGCCTCCACAGATACGCAGTATTTT; CDR3: CASSWTGASTDTQYF
D: NA; J: TRBJ2-3; V: TRBV5-4; size: NA; DNA: TGTGCCAGCAGCCTAGGGGTTACTACAGATACGCAGTATTTT; CDR3: CASSLGVTTDTQYF
D: NA; J: TRBJ1-2; V: TRBV19; size: NA; DNA: TGTGCCAGTACCCCAGGGGAGGGTGGCTACACCTTC; CDR3: CASTPGEGGYTF
D: TRBD1; J: TRBJ2-7; V: TRBV7-9; size: NA; DNA: TGTGCCAGCAGCCCCGGACAGGGTGGTAAAAAAAACTACGAGCAGTACTTC; CDR3: CASSPGQGGKKNYEQYF
D: NA; J: TRBJ1-5; V: TRBV5-1; size: NA; DNA: TGCGCCAGCAGCTTGTACGGGGAACAGCCCCAGCATTTT; CDR3: CASSLYGEQPQHF
D: NA; J: TRBJ2-7; V: TRBV20-1; size: NA; DNA: TGCAGTGCTAGTGGAGCCTACGAGCAGTACTTC; CDR3: CSASGAYEQYF
D: TRBD2; J: TRBJ2-1; V: TRBV5-1; size: NA; DNA: TGCGCCAGCAGCCCCGGGACTAGCGGGGACGAGCAGTTCTTC; CDR3: CASSPGTSGDEQFF
D: NA; J: TRBJ1-4; V: TRBV27; size: NA; DNA: TGTGCCAGCAGTCTACAGGGAAGTCGGGAAAAACTGTTTTTT; CDR3: CASSLQGSREKLFF
D: NA; J: TRBJ1-1; V: TRBV5-1; size: NA; DNA: TGCGCCAGCAGCTTGTCCGAGGGTGCGGCCACTGAAGCTTTCTTT; CDR3: CASSLSEGAATEAFF